Included here is one T cell receptor beta chain sequence, with context. Its antigen remains unknown. The data stem from a study of OX40 agonist ivuxolimab in advanced cancers. As for the study in general: Partial responses were achieved by three patients, of whom one had hepatocellular carcinoma and two had cutaneous melanoma. Findings and limits, study-wide: The study found that CD8+ T cells averaged more expanded clones than CD4+. In the expanded peripheral T cells, antigen specificity was never determined.

CDR3 size: 12 residues. Germline CDR1 and CDR2: SGHTA and FQGTGA. V was trimmed by 4 bases and J by 6 bases, leaving 6 bases between them. Using immunoSEQ multiplex PCR, the repertoire was profiled, and TCRdb retains in-frame clones only, with some absent. The sample has 75,000 to 100,000 clones, roughly 91% seen once; the top ten hold 0.25% to 0.35%. The gene calls are TRBV7-3 and TRBJ2-2, with D unclear. This receptor was obtained from an adult with an advanced solid tumor such as melanoma, head and neck, liver or kidney cancer. The sequences come from CD4+ or CD8+ T cells sorted from blood, collected in a trial of the OX40 agonist ivuxolimab. CDR3: CASSSQAGELFF. The CDR3, as DNA: TGTGCCAGCAGCTCTCAAGCCGGGGAGCTGTTTTTT.